The clone carrying this TCR beta chain was seen many times. This CDR3 contains 15 residues. V trimming: 9 bases; J trimming: 4 bases; junction bases outside the gene matches: 7. Germline V gene lookup returns CDR1 MNHEY and CDR2 SVGAGI. MiXCR was run by TCRdb on the RT-PCR reads, yielding one entry per CDR3 protein. The sample contains approximately 720,000 distinct CDR3 sequences, approximately 15% of which appear only once. Input material: memory CD4+ T cells from blood. This TCR derives from a female donor in good health, serving as a healthy control. The rearrangement uses TRBV6-5 and TRBJ2-2; 11 positions match TRBD1. The CDR3 is CASRTGGEGTGELFF. The DNA of the CDR3 is TGTGCCAGTAGGACAGGGGGCGAGGGCACCGGGGAGCTGTTTTTT.